The 16 T cell receptor beta chains presented below share a single source sample, sequenced in a study of cytomegalovirus exposure and HLA in healthy donors. PCR used 60 Vbeta primers and 13 Jbeta primers. The method was immunoSEQ multiplex PCR; TCRdb's version includes in-frame clones alone and lacks a portion of them. This sample has about 170,000 clones; roughly 79% occur once, and the top ten carry roughly 4.5%. Source material: PBMCs. All receptors derive from a woman aged 18-29 years in good health and CMV-seropositive.

The V and J genes are TRBV15 and TRBJ1-5, with a weak D call TRBD1 (5 bases). The germline V gene has CDR1 LNHNV and CDR2 YYDKDF (reference sequence). This CDR3 is built from 14 residues. Trimming cost V 0 bases and J 3 bases, with 6 bases left between them. CDR3 bases: TGTGCCACCAGCAGAGACAGGGCCAATCAGCCCCAGCATTTT. Protein sequence: CATSRDRANQPQHF. Full variable domain (remainder filled in from reference TRBV15 and TRBJ1-5): DAMVIQNPRYQVTQFGKPVTLSCSQTLNHNVMYWYQQKSSQAPKLLFHYYDKDFNNEADTPDNFQSRRPNTSFCFLDIRSPGLGDTAMYLCATSRDRANQPQHFGDGTRLSIL.

This clone turned up a few times. The chain has TRBV5-1 and TRBJ2-3; 10 bases are a match to TRBD1. The CDR3 runs to 15 residues. The germline CDR1 and CDR2 sequences are SGHRS and YFSETQ. The junction had 8 bases not matched to a gene; V was cut back by 6 bases and J by 4 bases. The CDR3: CASKGTGAVPDTQYF. The CDR3 bases are TGCGCCAGCAAGGGGACAGGGGCAGTGCCAGATACGCAGTATTTT.

The chain is built from TRBV5-6 and TRBJ2-3; the D is unclear. V gave up 0 bases and J gave up 3 bases, with 11 bases separating them. CDR3 size: 15 residues. CDR1 and CDR2 (germline): SGHDT, YYEEEE. CDR3 DNA: TGTGCCAGCAGCTTGGTGGCGGATTTAACAGATACGCAGTATTTT. Protein: CASSLVADLTDTQYF.

This rearrangement joins TRBV2 to TRBJ1-5; D remains ambiguous. The CDR3 has 14 residues. V was pared by 6 bases and J by 3 bases, with 12 bases between. Germline V gene lookup returns CDR1 SNHLY and CDR2 FYNNEI. Here the CDR3 reads CASSLTHPNQPQHF. CDR3 in DNA: TGTGCCAGCAGCCTAACGCACCCCAATCAGCCCCAGCATTTT.

This clone was counted at least ten times. This chain joins TRBV6-1 and TRBJ2-2, with D possibly matching TRBD2 (5 bases). The germline V gene encodes CDR1 MNHNS and CDR2 SASEGT. This CDR3 is built from 14 residues. V lost 0 bases and J 6 bases, leaving 8 bases between the germline ends. The CDR3 spells CASSEAEESGELFF. DNA of the CDR3: TGTGCCAGCAGTGAAGCGGAGGAATCCGGGGAGCTGTTTTTT.

The rearrangement links TRBV6-5 to TRBJ2-7, with 8 bases that match TRBD2. The ends lost 0 bases at V and 6 bases at J; junction bases unmatched: 10. Germline lookup yields CDR1 MNHEY and CDR2 SVGAGI. CDR3 size: 16 residues. The CDR3 DNA sequence: TGTGCCAGCAGTTACTCGATCGGTACTCGGGGGGGCGAGCAGTACTTC. The encoded protein is CASSYSIGTRGGEQYF.

The rearrangement links TRBV19 to TRBJ2-7; 11 bases are a match to TRBD2. The CDR3 loop spans 15 amino acids. Germline CDR1 LNHDA, CDR2 SQIVND (reference sequence). Germline trimming cut 5 bases from V and 9 bases from J; bases unmatched to any gene: 12. CDR3 protein: CASSVAGTSGLGQYF. DNA for the CDR3: TGTGCCAGTAGTGTCGCCGGGACTAGCGGTTTGGGGCAGTACTTC.

The rearrangement links TRBV7-8 to TRBJ1-3; the D is unclear. Trimming cost V 1 base and J 5 bases, with 3 bases left between them. Germline loops: CDR1 SGHVS, CDR2 FQNEAQ. This CDR3 is built from 12 residues. CDR3: CASSLGRNTIYF. The CDR3 DNA sequence: TGTGCCAGCAGCTTAGGGCGAAACACCATATATTTT. The full variable domain, with the rest looked up from reference TRBV7-8 and TRBJ1-3, is GAGVSQSPRYKVAKRGQDVALRCDPISGHVSLFWYQQALGQGPEFLTYFQNEAQLDKSGLPSDRFFAERPEGSVSTLKIQRTQQEDSAVYLCASSLGRNTIYFGEGSWLTVV.

The chain is built from TRBV19 and TRBJ2-1; 7 nucleotides line up with TRBD2. Losses at the gene ends were 3 bases for V and 8 bases for J; bases not matched to a gene: 16. CDR3 length: 17 amino acids. CDR1 LNHDA and CDR2 SQIVND come from the germline V gene (reference sequence). In nucleotides, the CDR3 is TGTGCCAGTAGTATTTGGGCTCTTTGGGAGGGGAGCGATGAGCAGTTCTTC. Protein sequence: CASSIWALWEGSDEQFF. The full variable domain, with the rest looked up from reference TRBV19 and TRBJ2-1, is DGGITQSPKYLFRKEGQNVTLSCEQNLNHDAMYWYRQDPGQGLRLIYYSQIVNDFQKGDIAEGYSVSREKKESFPLTVTSAQKNPTAFYLCASSIWALWEGSDEQFFGPGTRLTVL.

This chain joins TRBV27 and TRBJ1-4; no definite D call. Germline V lookup: CDR1 MNHEY, CDR2 SMNVEV (reference sequence). V dropped 4 bases and J dropped 0 bases, with 6 bases sitting between them. This CDR3 comprises 14 residues. This chain's CDR3 is CASSSLTTNEKLFF. CDR3 nucleotides: TGTGCCAGCAGTTCCTTAACAACTAATGAAAAACTGTTTTTT.

The chain links TRBV6-1 to TRBJ2-7; 9 bases are shared with TRBD2. The CDR3 is 15 amino acids. V lost 0 bases, J lost 4 bases, and 4 bases stayed unmatched. Germline V gene lookup returns CDR1 MNHNS and CDR2 SASEGT. This CDR3 is CASSEARAGGYEQYF. The CDR3 nucleotides read TGTGCCAGCAGTGAAGCGAGAGCGGGGGGTTACGAGCAGTACTTC.

This chain links TRBV7-9 with TRBJ1-4; D ambiguous. Germline V CDR1 and CDR2: SEHNR, FQNEAQ (reference sequence). Trimming cost V 4 bases and J 0 bases, with 9 bases left between them. The CDR3 covers 15 residues. The CDR3 DNA reads TGTGCCAGCAGCTATCCACAGACAACTAATGAAAAACTGTTTTTT. It yields the protein CASSYPQTTNEKLFF. The full variable domain, rest sourced from reference TRBV7-9 and TRBJ1-4, is DTGVSQNPRHKITKRGQNVTFRCDPISEHNRLYWYRQTLGQGPEFLTYFQNEAQLEKSRLLSDRFSAERPKGSFSTLEIQRTEQGDSAMYLCASSYPQTTNEKLFFGSGTQLSVL.

The rearrangement joins TRBV9 to TRBJ2-1, with TRBD2 as a possible D gene (7 bases). The germline CDR1 and CDR2 sequences are SGDLS and YYNGEE. This CDR3 comprises 16 residues. V lost 0 bases and J 2 bases, leaving 12 bases between the germline ends. Written as DNA, the CDR3 is TGTGCCAGCAGCGTAGCTGGCGGGGGCCCCTACAATGAGCAGTTCTTC. Protein: CASSVAGGGPYNEQFF.

The chain links TRBV6-6 to TRBJ2-2; unclear D gene. The CDR3 is 12 residues long. Trimming stripped 4 bases from V and 7 bases from J, with 7 bases between. Germline-derived CDR1 and CDR2 are MNHNY and SVGAGI (reference sequence). The CDR3, as DNA: TGTGCCAGCAGTTTCGGGTTCGGGGAGCTGTTTTTT. It yields the protein CASSFGFGELFF.

This chain links TRBV19 with TRBJ1-5, with TRBD1 identical over 7 bases. Germline CDR1 and CDR2: LNHDA and SQIVND (reference sequence). V was pared by 4 bases and J by 7 bases, with 4 bases of the junction left unmatched. This CDR3 region has 13 residues. CDR3 in amino acids: CASSNTGDQPQHF. CDR3 bases: TGTGCCAGTAGTAATACAGGGGACCAGCCCCAGCATTTT.

The chain links TRBV2 to TRBJ1-2; 10 nucleotides align to TRBD1. V shed 10 bases and J 2 bases; nucleotides not matched to a gene: 4. Germline V CDR1 and CDR2: SNHLY, FYNNEI. The CDR3 sequence is 13 residues long. This chain's CDR3 is CAKGTGENYGYTF. CDR3 nucleotides: TGTGCCAAAGGGACAGGGGAGAACTATGGCTACACCTTC.